This passage covers 28 T cell receptor beta chains from one sample sequenced in a study of T-cell reconstitution after alpha-beta-depleted transplantation in children. For TCRbeta, the library was prepared with unique molecular identifiers. TCRdb re-called the PCR reads with MiXCR, one entry per CDR3 protein. Of hundreds of thousands of distinct CDR3 sequences in the sample, approximately 9.5% were seen once. The sample in question was PBMCs from the stem cell graft donor, obtained from the stem cell graft. These receptors were taken from a human donor who donated a stem cell graft to a child with acute lymphoblastic leukemia.

In this sample, this clonotype turned up a few times. V is TRBV27 and J is TRBJ2-3; no definite D call. This CDR3 is 16 amino acids long. CDR1 MNHEY and CDR2 SMNVEV come from the germline V gene (reference sequence). Trimming took off 2 bases at V and 3 bases at J, with 15 bases between the two ends. This CDR3 reads CASSLLGPSRTDTQYF. CDR3 DNA sequence: TGTGCCAGCAGTTTACTCGGACCAAGCAGAACAGATACGCAGTATTTT.

Points on this clonotype: Lacking the conserved final phenylalanine or tryptophan, this CDR3 likely reflects a read error. The DNA is left out, because the CDR3 cannot be placed on it with certainty; the CDR3 is given as TCRdb lists it. This rearrangement joins TRBV20-1 to TRBJ1-2; the table gives TRBD1 as D, unverified against the DNA. A total of 12 residues make up the CDR3, ends included. Per germline, CDR1 DFQATT and CDR2 SNEGSKA (reference sequence). CDR3 sequence reads: CSAREDRDRGII.

CDR3 sequence (DNA): TGCGCCAGCAGCTTGGGTCAGGGGTTAGCTCAGCCCCAGCATTTT. This translates into CASSLGQGLAQPQHF. The chain employs TRBV5-1 and TRBJ1-5; D might be TRBD1 (6 bases). The CDR3 contains 15 residues. Germline assignment: CDR1 SGHRS and CDR2 YFSETQ. V was shortened by 0 bases and J by 6 bases, with 13 bases between the two germline ends.

V and J are TRBV5-6 and TRBJ2-3; D unclear. This CDR3 is built from 15 residues. The V gene lost 4 bases and the J gene lost 0 bases, with 12 bases spanning the gap. The germline gives CDR1 SGHDT, CDR2 YYEEEE. The chain's CDR3 is CASSNLGPSTDTQYF. CDR3 nucleotide sequence: TGTGCCAGCAGCAACCTCGGCCCTAGCACAGATACGCAGTATTTT.

V usage is TRBV10-3 and J usage is TRBJ1-2; D uncertain. Trimming stripped 3 bases from V and 3 bases from J, with 11 bases between. This CDR3 region has 14 residues. Germline V CDR1 and CDR2: ENHRY, SYGVKD. The CDR3, as DNA: TGTGCCATCAGTGAAAAGGGCATCTACTATGGCTACACCTTC. It encodes CAISEKGIYYGYTF.

The chain combines TRBV18 with TRBJ2-7; D is unresolved. Trimming took 0 bases from V and 3 from J, leaving 12 bases between them. This CDR3 has 15 residues. CDR1 KGHSH and CDR2 LQKENI come from the germline V gene. CDR3 nucleotides: TGTGCCAGCTCACCACCGGGAAAGCAAAACTACGAGCAGTACTTC. Encoded protein: CASSPPGKQNYEQYF. Supplemented by reference TRBV18 and TRBJ2-7, the full variable domain reads NAGVMQNPRHLVRRRGQEARLRCSPMKGHSHVYWYRQLPEEGLKFMVYLQKENIIDESGMPKERFSAEFPKEGPSILRIQQVVRGDSAAYFCASSPPGKQNYEQYFGPGTRLTVT.

This sequence joins TRBV27 and TRBJ1-1; D is ambiguous. CDR1 is MNHEY, CDR2 SMNVEV, per germline (reference sequence). The CDR3 contains 13 residues. V was clipped by 3 bases and J by 6 bases, with 11 bases between them. This chain's CDR3 is CASSFLNTPEAFF. The CDR3 DNA follows: TGTGCCAGCAGTTTCCTAAACACCCCTGAAGCTTTCTTT.

This clonotype was detected only a few times. This chain links TRBV5-4 with TRBJ2-2; D is possibly TRBD1 or TRBD2 (6 bases each). Germline lookup yields CDR1 SGHNT and CDR2 YYREEE (reference sequence). V was clipped by 4 bases and J by 4 bases, with 14 bases between them. The CDR3 is 15 amino acids. The CDR3 bases are TGTGCCAGCAGCGCCCTAGGGGGGATCACCGGGGAGCTGTTTTTT. Translated: CASSALGGITGELFF.

This clonotype was counted ten times or more. This chain connects TRBV3-1 to TRBJ2-1; unclear D gene. Germline assignment: CDR1 LGHDT and CDR2 YNNKEL (reference sequence). The CDR3 extends over 12 amino acids. Deletions cut 4 bases from V and 8 bases from J, with 9 bases between. In DNA, the CDR3 is TGTGCCAGCAGCCGTCCCCCCGATGAGCAGTTCTTC. Its translation: CASSRPPDEQFF.

V and J are TRBV3-1 and TRBJ1-2; no reliable D call. V was clipped by 0 bases and J by 1 base, with 9 bases between them. Germline CDR1 and CDR2: LGHDT and YNNKEL (reference sequence). The CDR3 extends over 15 amino acids. The CDR3 reads CASSQDFKVNYGYTF. Written as DNA, the CDR3 is TGTGCCAGCAGCCAAGATTTCAAGGTTAACTATGGCTACACCTTC. Complete variable domain (other parts from reference TRBV3-1 and TRBJ1-2): DTAVSQTPKYLVTQMGNDKSIKCEQNLGHDTMYWYKQDSKKFLKIMFSYNNKELIINETVPNRFSPKSPDKAHLNLHINSLELGDSAVYFCASSQDFKVNYGYTFGSGTRLTVV.

This clonotype occurred many times. The V call is TRBV27, the J call TRBJ2-1; D remains unclear. Trimming shortened V by 0 bases and J by 0 bases, and 18 bases separated the two germline ends. CDR3 size: 19 residues. The germline gives CDR1 MNHEY, CDR2 SMNVEV (reference sequence). CDR3 residues: CASSLSVLGSVGSYNEQFF. CDR3 DNA: TGTGCCAGCAGTTTATCTGTTTTGGGGTCCGTTGGCTCCTACAATGAGCAGTTCTTC.

This clonotype was counted a few times. This chain joins TRBV4-1 and TRBJ1-2; D is unclear. The V gene's germline CDR1 is MGHRA and CDR2 YSYEKL. This CDR3 is built from 10 residues. V gave up 2 bases and J gave up 8 bases, with 3 bases separating them. DNA for the CDR3: TGCGCCAGCAGCCAAAACGGCTACACCTTC. Translation: CASSQNGYTF.

This clonotype was seen at least ten times. The rearrangement joins TRBV3-1 to TRBJ2-3; unclear D gene. CDR1 and CDR2 from the germline V gene are LGHDT and YNNKEL (reference sequence). The length of the CDR3 is 14 residues. V gave up 1 base and J gave up 7 bases, with 12 bases separating them. The CDR3 here is CASSQVEGLNTQYF. CDR3 coding DNA: TGTGCCAGCAGCCAAGTAGAAGGGTTGAATACGCAGTATTTT.

There are many counts of this clonotype. This sequence joins TRBV20-1 and TRBJ2-5; 7 bases fit TRBD1. The CDR3 totals 16 residues. With V trimmed by 3 bases and J by 5 bases, 15 bases remained unmatched. Looked up from germline, CDR1 is DFQATT and CDR2 is SNEGSKA (reference sequence). CDR3 DNA: TGCAGTGCTAGGGCGCTCGAACAGGGGAGTGGGGAGACCCAGTACTTC. Its protein product is CSARALEQGSGETQYF.

V is TRBV4-3 and J is TRBJ2-3; weak D call: TRBD2 (6 bases). Germline values: CDR1 LGHNA, CDR2 YSLEER. The V gene lost 0 bases and the J gene lost 7 bases, with 8 bases spanning the gap. This CDR3 is 13 amino acids long. This CDR3 is CASSQDAGNTQYF. The CDR3 DNA reads TGCGCCAGCAGCCAAGATGCGGGGAATACGCAGTATTTT.

This chain joins TRBV7-2 and TRBJ1-2; D gene unclear. Germline V lookup: CDR1 SGHTA, CDR2 FQGNSA. V lost 2 bases to trimming and J lost 7 bases, with 14 bases between them. The CDR3 spans 14 residues. The DNA of the CDR3 is TGTGCCAGCAGCTTACAGGACCCCCAAAGTGGCTACACCTTC. It yields the protein CASSLQDPQSGYTF.

This chain links TRBV4-3 with TRBJ1-1; maybe TRBD1 (6 bases). The CDR3 is made up of 17 amino acids. Germline values: CDR1 LGHNA, CDR2 YSLEER. Between the trimmed V and J ends, which lost 1 base and 4 bases, there was a span of 19 bases. CDR3 nucleotides: TGCGCCAGCAGCCAAGCTGGACTCGGTTCAGGGGTCACTGAAGCTTTCTTT. It translates to CASSQAGLGSGVTEAFF.

This clonotype came up a few times. The chain joins TRBV5-1 to TRBJ2-2; D unresolved. V was clipped by 3 bases and J by 2 bases, with 11 bases between them. The germline V gene encodes CDR1 SGHRS and CDR2 YFSETQ. This CDR3 spans 15 amino acids. CDR3 protein: CASSSRTGNTGELFF. The CDR3 bases are TGCGCCAGCAGCTCGCGGACCGGTAACACCGGGGAGCTGTTTTTT.

There are many counts of this clonotype. The rearrangement joins TRBV27 to TRBJ2-7; D is perhaps TRBD1 (5 bases). CDR1 is MNHEY, CDR2 SMNVEV, per germline (reference sequence). The length of the CDR3 is 13 residues. The V and J ends lost 1 base and 3 bases respectively, with 7 bases between them. The CDR3, as DNA: TGTGCCAGCAGTTTATTCCAGGGCTACGAGCAGTACTTC. This codes for CASSLFQGYEQYF.

This rearrangement joins TRBV6-5 to TRBJ2-7, with a tentative D call TRBD2 (5 bases). Deletions cut 6 bases from V and 2 bases from J, with 14 bases between. Looked up from germline, CDR1 is MNHEY and CDR2 is SVGAGI. CDR3 length: 14 residues. For the CDR3, the DNA is TGTGCCAGCAGCCCCCGGGGTCTAACCTACGAGCAGTACTTC. It encodes CASSPRGLTYEQYF.

The rearrangement uses TRBV5-6 and TRBJ2-5, with 10 bases lining up with TRBD1. Trimming took 4 bases from V and 4 from J; bases not matched to a gene: 7. The CDR3 runs to 15 residues. Germline V gene data show CDR1 as SGHDT and CDR2 as YYEEEE. CDR3 DNA: TGTGCCAGCAGCGGGGACAGGGGAAAGGGAGAGACCCAGTACTTC. Encoded protein: CASSGDRGKGETQYF. The full variable domain, its missing parts supplied by reference TRBV5-6 and TRBJ2-5, is DAGVTQSPTHLIKTRGQQVTLRCSPKSGHDTVSWYQQALGQGPQFIFQYYEEEERQRGNFPDRFSGHQFPNYSSELNVNALLLGDSALYLCASSGDRGKGETQYFGPGTRLLVL.

This clonotype appeared many times. The chain combines TRBV20-1 with TRBJ2-4, with D hard to call. The CDR3 is 16 amino acids. V was trimmed by 1 base and J by 0 bases, leaving 13 bases between them. The germline gives CDR1 DFQATT, CDR2 SNEGSKA (reference sequence). This chain's CDR3 is CSARGSETLAKNIQYF. CDR3 bases: TGCAGTGCTAGAGGCTCGGAGACTCTAGCCAAAAACATTCAGTACTTC.

This clonotype was observed a few times. The germline gene is not matched at one end of the junction; a read error may be the cause. The chain carries TRBV7-2 and TRBJ1-2, with D hard to call. The CDR3 runs to 15 residues. Germline V gene lookup returns CDR1 SGHTA and CDR2 FQGNSA. CDR3 DNA sequence: TGTGCCAGCAGCTTAGAGGCCGCAGGAGCCTATGCCTACACCTTC. This translates into CASSLEAAGAYAYTF.

This clonotype appeared many times. This rearrangement joins TRBV7-7 to TRBJ2-5, with D uncertain. The CDR3 covers 12 residues. V gave up 2 bases and J gave up 5 bases, with 6 bases separating them. Germline loops: CDR1 SSHAT, CDR2 FNYEAQ (reference sequence). CDR3 residues: CASSLQGETQYF. CDR3 nucleotide sequence: TGTGCCAGCAGCTTACAAGGGGAGACCCAGTACTTC.

This clonotype has a handful of counts. The chain recombines TRBV7-2 with TRBJ1-1; D unresolved. The CDR3 spans 13 residues. In germline, CDR1 is SGHTA, CDR2 FQGNSA. The V end was cut by 6 bases, the J end by 1 base, with 9 bases between. Here the CDR3 DNA reads TGTGCCAGCAGTAGGAAGGCGAACACTGAAGCTTTCTTT. The encoded protein is CASSRKANTEAFF.

The chain has TRBV13 and TRBJ1-1, with D perhaps TRBD1 (6 bases). Deletions cut 11 bases from V and 4 bases from J, with 20 bases between. The CDR3 sequence is 14 residues long. CDR1 PRHDT and CDR2 FYEKMQ come from the germline V gene (reference sequence). CDR3 sequence reads: CAFERAGAFTEAFF. CDR3 DNA sequence: TGTGCCTTCGAACGGGCGGGGGCGTTCACTGAAGCTTTCTTT.

The gene calls are TRBV6-2 or TRBV6-3 and TRBJ2-5; D not certain. Germline V CDR1 and CDR2: MNHEY, SVGEGT. The CDR3 spans 13 residues. Trimming stripped 2 bases from V and 2 bases from J, with 6 bases between. The CDR3 is CASSYLEQETQYF. The CDR3 DNA reads as TGTGCCAGCAGTTACCTTGAACAAGAGACCCAGTACTTC.

The genes are TRBV6-1 and TRBJ2-2; D is unresolved. The CDR3 sequence is 11 residues long. CDR1 and CDR2 (germline): MNHNS, SASEGT. The V and J ends lost 7 bases and 5 bases respectively, with 5 bases between them. This CDR3 is CASIKTGELFF. The CDR3 coding sequence is TGTGCCAGCATAAAGACCGGGGAGCTGTTTTTT.